This T cell receptor (beta chain) comes out of a study of blood T cell repertoires in COVID-19. Background on the study: T cells, B-cell-depleted T cells, or PBMCs provided the cDNA or gDNA that served as material.

Authors' methods: For nucleated cells, counts were estimated from reference gene primer amplification. Using immunoSEQ multiplex PCR, the repertoire was profiled, and TCRdb retains in-frame clones only, with some absent. V and J calls and clone size follow that table, whereas D and trimming were derived from the DNA. The table has roughly 70,000 clones, around nine tenths seen once; the top ten hold around 1.3%. The CDR3 is 17 amino acids. Between the trimmed V and J ends, which lost 0 bases and 6 bases, there was a span of 18 bases. Germline V CDR1 and CDR2: KGHSH, LQKENI. The chain recombines TRBV18 with TRBJ2-1; TRBD2 is a possible D gene (7 bases). The TCR originated in a human donor in a cohort sampled during active COVID-19. The sample comprised peripheral blood. CDR3 nucleotides: TGTGCCAGCTCACCACCGTCAGGAGGGAGGGGGTTCAATGAGCAGTTCTTC. This encodes CASSPPSGGRGFNEQFF.